The 7 T cell receptor beta chains below all came from one sample that was sequenced in a study of blood T cell repertoires in COVID-19. TCRdb's copy holds only in-frame clones and misses some; the assay was immunoSEQ multiplex PCR. The sample consists of hundreds of thousands of clones, approximately 86% of them appearing once. Sample: peripheral blood. These receptor sequences come from a man in his 70s with acute or convalescent COVID-19.

The chain recombines TRBV4-3 with TRBJ2-3, with TRBD2 matching over 8 bases. CDR1 and CDR2 (germline): LGHNA, YSLEER. With 1 base clipped from V and 4 bases from J, the junction kept 10 bases outside the gene matches. This CDR3 region has 17 residues. The CDR3 loop is CASSQVGPAGVADTQYF. The DNA for the CDR3 is TGCGCCAGCAGCCAAGTGGGCCCAGCGGGAGTTGCAGATACGCAGTATTTT.

This sequence joins TRBV9 and TRBJ1-6; 10 bases are a match to TRBD1. This CDR3 comprises 15 residues. CDR1 is SGDLS, CDR2 YYNGEE, per germline. With 4 bases clipped from V and 8 bases from J, the junction kept 6 bases outside the gene matches. CDR3 sequence reads: CASSPTGGLDSPLHF. Here the CDR3 DNA reads TGTGCCAGCAGCCCGACAGGGGGCTTGGATTCACCCCTCCACTTT.

The chain uses TRBV19 and TRBJ1-5; a possible D gene is TRBD1 (6 bases). CDR1 is LNHDA, CDR2 SQIVND, per germline (reference sequence). The CDR3 extends over 17 amino acids. V lost 5 bases to trimming and J lost 2 bases, with 19 bases between them. CDR3 in amino acids: CASSPRGGQGGNQPQHF. The CDR3 DNA is TGTGCCAGTAGTCCCCGGGGGGGGCAGGGTGGCAATCAGCCCCAGCATTTT.

This sequence joins TRBV12-3 or TRBV12-4 and TRBJ2-7, with D maybe TRBD1 (6 bases). The ends were cut back, 8 bases at V and 6 bases at J, with 17 bases in the middle. This CDR3 is 13 amino acids long. CDR3 in amino acids: CASSLGQAGEQYF. The CDR3 DNA follows: TGTGCCAGCTCCCTGGGACAAGCAGGCGAGCAGTACTTC.

The chain recombines TRBV29-1 with TRBJ2-1; maybe TRBD1 (5 bases). The CDR3 is 16 residues long. V shed 1 base and J shed 0 bases, with 13 bases lying between them. Germline V gene sequence: CDR1 SQVTM, CDR2 ANQGSEA. CDR3 loop: CSVEARAISSYNEQFF. The CDR3 DNA reads as TGCAGCGTTGAAGCCAGGGCCATCAGCTCCTACAATGAGCAGTTCTTC.

The chain has TRBV5-1 and TRBJ1-4, with 8 bases identical to TRBD1. The germline V gene has CDR1 SGHRS and CDR2 YFSETQ. The CDR3 covers 15 residues. Germline trimming cut 2 bases from V and 5 bases from J; bases unmatched to any gene: 5. This chain's CDR3 is CASSFSGTGNEKLFF. CDR3 DNA sequence: TGCGCCAGCAGCTTCTCCGGGACAGGAAATGAAAAACTGTTTTTT.

This chain links TRBV24-1 with TRBJ2-1; 9 bases map to TRBD2. CDR1 is KGHDR and CDR2 is SFDVKD in the germline V gene. Trimming removed 6 bases from V and 6 bases from J; junction bases left unmatched: 5. The CDR3 has 14 residues. The CDR3 DNA reads TGTGCCACCAGTCCGGGACTAGCCCTCAATGAGCAGTTCTTC. Protein: CATSPGLALNEQFF.